Below, one T cell receptor beta chain is given with its context. The germline V and J ends were trimmed by 6 bases and 5 bases, with 10 bases remaining between them. CDR1 is SEHNR and CDR2 is FQNEAQ in the germline V gene (reference sequence). This CDR3 has 12 amino acids. The data are from a study of molecular identifiers for immune sequencing clone quantification. TCRdb redid the calling of the PCR reads with MiXCR, one entry per CDR3 protein. The repertoire holds approximately 550,000 distinct CDR3 sequences, about 26% seen once, with 0.7% to 0.9% in the top ten. The genes are TRBV7-9 and TRBJ2-5; D uncertain. Input material: naive CD8+ T cells from blood, with Jurkat cell RNA spiked in. Stated subset: FACS-sorted CD8+CD4-CCR7+CD45RA+ naive T cells. This clonotype originated in a human donor in good health. Some libraries in this study had Jurkat cell RNA spiked in. CDR3 loop: CASSLSPETQYF. In DNA form, the CDR3 reads TGTGCCAGCAGTCTATCTCCGGAGACCCAGTACTTC.